Each of the 32 T cell receptor beta chains below was sequenced from the same sample in a study of blood T cell repertoires in COVID-19. Only in-frame clones appear in the TCRdb table, and some are missing; sequencing was by immunoSEQ multiplex PCR. The profile shows fewer than 400,000 clones, approximately 91% of them singletons. The specimen was PBMCs or T cells enriched from blood (not recorded which). The origin of the receptors is a man aged 55 to 70 who had recovered from COVID-19.

The rearrangement joins TRBV11-2 to TRBJ2-1; 14 bases are a match to TRBD2. The trim removed 5 bases at V and 0 bases at J, leaving 3 bases unmatched. The CDR3 contains 17 residues. The germline CDR1 and CDR2 sequences are SGHAT and FQNNGV. The CDR3 DNA is TGTGCCAGCAGCAGACTAGCGGGAGGGAGCTCCTACAATGAGCAGTTCTTC. Its protein product is CASSRLAGGSSYNEQFF. The full variable domain, rest sourced from reference TRBV11-2 and TRBJ2-1, is EAGVAQSPRYKIIEKRQSVAFWCNPISGHATLYWYQQILGQGPKLLIQFQNNGVVDDSQLPKDRFSAERLKGVDSTLKIQPAKLEDSAVYLCASSRLAGGSSYNEQFFGPGTRLTVL.

This chain joins TRBV28 and TRBJ2-1; TRBD2 matches at 13 bases. From germline, CDR1 is MDHEN and CDR2 SYDVKM. The CDR3 runs to 19 residues. With 10 bases clipped from V and 4 bases from J, the junction kept 19 bases outside the gene matches. CDR3 protein: CATHPWELGTSGKYNEQFF. The CDR3 bases are TGTGCCACTCACCCCTGGGAACTCGGGACTAGCGGGAAATACAATGAGCAGTTCTTC.

The chain links TRBV7-3 to TRBJ2-5, with a tentative D call TRBD2 (6 bases). This CDR3 is 14 amino acids long. Between the trimmed V and J ends, which lost 6 bases and 10 bases, there was a span of 21 bases. CDR1 and CDR2 from the germline V gene are SGHTA and FQGTGA. The CDR3 protein is CASSRDSGPGGQYF. The CDR3 nucleotides read TGTGCCAGCAGTCGGGACTCGGGCCCGGGTGGCCAGTACTTC.

The CDR3 DNA is TGTGCCAGCAGCTTATTATTGGCGGGGGCCCCCTACGAGCAGTACTTC. It specifies CASSLLLAGAPYEQYF. V usage is TRBV11-2 and J usage is TRBJ2-7, with D maybe TRBD2 (7 bases). Between the trimmed V and J ends, which lost 2 bases and 2 bases, there was a span of 16 bases. The CDR3 consists of 16 residues. CDR1 and CDR2 (germline): SGHAT, FQNNGV.

The chain uses TRBV7-9 and TRBJ2-7; D is perhaps TRBD2 (6 bases). Trimming pared 2 bases from V and 3 bases from J, leaving 11 bases between. The germline V gene has CDR1 SEHNR and CDR2 FQNEAQ (reference sequence). This CDR3 region has 14 residues. CDR3 in DNA: TGTGCCAGCAGCTTACTTAGCGGACTCTACGAGCAGTACTTC. Translation gives CASSLLSGLYEQYF.

The V call is TRBV5-1, the J call TRBJ2-2; possibly TRBD1 for D (5 bases). V was pared by 1 base and J by 6 bases, with 13 bases between. Germline CDR1 and CDR2: SGHRS and YFSETQ. The CDR3 has 15 amino acids. CDR3 DNA sequence: TGCGCCAGCAGCTTGAGTCGGATGACAGCCGGGGAGCTGTTTTTT. Its protein is CASSLSRMTAGELFF.

This sequence joins TRBV5-1 and TRBJ2-5, with D unresolved. The CDR3 contains 14 residues. The germline V and J ends were trimmed by 4 bases and 2 bases, with 12 bases remaining between them. CDR1 and CDR2 from the germline V gene are SGHRS and YFSETQ. DNA for the CDR3: TGCGCCAGCAGCGACGTCAGGTCTCAAGAGACCCAGTACTTC. This encodes CASSDVRSQETQYF. Filled out from reference TRBV5-1 and TRBJ2-5, the complete variable domain reads KAGVTQTPRYLIKTRGQQVTLSCSPISGHRSVSWYQQTPGQGLQFLFEYFSETQRNKGNFPGRFSGRQFSNSRSEMNVSTLELGDSALYLCASSDVRSQETQYFGPGTRLLVL.

The J gene is TRBJ2-7, the V gene TRBV7-2, with 7 bases lining up with TRBD2. Germline CDR1 and CDR2: SGHTA and FQGNSA. CDR3 length equals 15 residues. V was pared by 2 bases and J by 3 bases, with 7 bases of the junction left unmatched. The chain's CDR3 is CASSLSLAVNYEQYF. CDR3 in DNA: TGTGCCAGCAGCTTATCTCTAGCGGTAAACTACGAGCAGTACTTC.

V and J are TRBV29-1 and TRBJ2-7; 8 bases are a match to TRBD2. Germline CDR1 SQVTM, CDR2 ANQGSEA. J gave up 3 bases and V 3 bases, and 1 base lay outside the gene matches. The CDR3 consists of 12 residues. CDR3 nucleotide sequence: TGCAGCGTTGACACTAGCGGCTACGAGCAGTACTTC. Translating it yields CSVDTSGYEQYF.

The rearrangement joins TRBV6-5 to TRBJ2-2, with TRBD2 identical over 9 bases. This CDR3 contains 13 residues. After removal of 7 bases from V and 8 bases from J, the junction contained 5 bases not matched to a gene. The V gene's germline CDR1 is MNHEY and CDR2 SVGAGI. The CDR3, as DNA: TGTGCCAGCAAGGTAGCGGGAGAGGGGGAGCTGTTTTTT. It specifies CASKVAGEGELFF.

The genes are TRBV7-9 and TRBJ2-6, with D uncertain. Germline CDR1 and CDR2: SEHNR and FQNEAQ (reference sequence). The CDR3 loop spans 18 amino acids. V lost 0 bases, J lost 0 bases, and 12 bases lay in between. Here the CDR3 reads CASSLAAFSGSGANVLTF. The CDR3 coding sequence is TGTGCCAGCAGCTTAGCGGCATTCTCGGGCTCTGGGGCCAACGTCCTGACTTTC.

This chain connects TRBV7-6 to TRBJ2-5, with D tentatively TRBD2 (6 bases). Trimming removed 1 base at V and 4 bases at J, with 10 bases between. This CDR3 has 14 residues. Germline assignment: CDR1 SGHVS and CDR2 FNYEAQ. CDR3 amino acids: CASSLVAARETQYF. The CDR3 DNA reads as TGTGCCAGCAGCTTAGTAGCGGCCCGAGAGACCCAGTACTTC.

This clone was recorded once. The chain couples TRBV28 to TRBJ2-2; 13 bases match TRBD2. The germline V gene encodes CDR1 MDHEN and CDR2 SYDVKM. This CDR3 has 16 residues. With 6 bases clipped from V and 7 bases from J, the junction kept 8 bases outside the gene matches. CDR3 sequence (DNA): TGTGCCAGCAGGCCGGGACTAGCGGGATGGAGCGGGGAGCTGTTTTTT. It specifies CASRPGLAGWSGELFF.

The rearrangement joins TRBV7-9 to TRBJ2-5; 8 bases are a match to TRBD1. CDR3 length: 16 residues. Germline CDR1 reads SEHNR; CDR2 reads FQNEAQ (reference sequence). V shed 5 bases, J shed 2 bases, and the junction held 10 bases outside the gene matches. CDR3 nucleotides: TGTGCCAGCAGCCCCCGCAGACAGGGGCCTCAAGAGACCCAGTACTTC. This codes for CASSPRRQGPQETQYF.

This sequence joins TRBV3-1 (or the pseudogene TRBV3-2) and TRBJ2-1; 9 bases are a match to TRBD2. The J segment lost 1 base and the V segment lost 7 bases, leaving 5 bases of the junction unmatched. The length of the CDR3 is 15 residues. In germline, CDR1 is LGHDT, CDR2 YNNKEL (reference sequence). In DNA, the CDR3 is TGTGCCAGCACCCTTAGCGGGAGTTCCTACAATGAGCAGTTCTTC. Translated: CASTLSGSSYNEQFF.

The CDR3 region has the DNA TGTGCCAGCAGGTCGGTAACAGGCGGCTATAATTCACCCCTCCACTTT. It is translated as CASRSVTGGYNSPLHF. The rearrangement uses TRBV27 and TRBJ1-6; D perhaps matches TRBD1 (5 bases). V was clipped by 6 bases and J by 3 bases, with 15 bases between them. CDR3 length: 16 residues. Per germline, CDR1 MNHEY and CDR2 SMNVEV (reference sequence).

J is TRBJ1-5 and V is TRBV6-5; 10 bases map to TRBD1. There are 15 residues in the CDR3. Germline trimming cut 6 bases from V and 4 bases from J; bases unmatched to any gene: 6. Looked up from germline, CDR1 is MNHEY and CDR2 is SVGAGI. DNA of the CDR3: TGTGCCAGCAGGCTTAGGACAGGGGGGAATCAGCCCCAGCATTTT. This gives the protein CASRLRTGGNQPQHF.

The chain is built from TRBV5-4 and TRBJ2-1, with D perhaps matching TRBD2 (6 bases). The CDR3 loop spans 15 amino acids. V was shortened by 5 bases and J by 4 bases, with 16 bases between the two germline ends. CDR1 and CDR2 from the germline V gene are SGHNT and YYREEE (reference sequence). CDR3: CASRRGTEVYNEQFF. CDR3 bases: TGTGCCAGCAGACGCGGGACGGAAGTTTACAATGAGCAGTTCTTC. Full variable domain (missing parts from reference TRBV5-4 and TRBJ2-1): ETGVTQSPTHLIKTRGQQVTLRCSSQSGHNTVSWYQQALGQGPQFIFQYYREEENGRGNFPPRFSGLQFPNYSSELNVNALELDDSALYLCASRRGTEVYNEQFFGPGTRLTVL.

This clone was recorded once. The chain carries TRBV7-2 and TRBJ1-1; a weak D match, TRBD1 (5 bases). The CDR3 sequence is 14 residues long. V was clipped by 1 base and J by 6 bases, with 12 bases between them. Germline CDR1 reads SGHTA; CDR2 reads FQGNSA. The CDR3 protein is CASSLGSGFSEAFF. The CDR3 DNA follows: TGTGCCAGCAGCTTAGGCTCAGGGTTCTCTGAAGCTTTCTTT. The variable domain in full, completed from reference TRBV7-2 and TRBJ1-1, reads GAGVSQSPSNKVTEKGKDVELRCDPISGHTALYWYRQSLGQGLEFLIYFQGNSAPDKSGLPSDRFSAERTGGSVSTLTIQRTQQEDSAVYLCASSLGSGFSEAFFGQGTRLTVV.

The chain employs TRBV5-4 and TRBJ1-6, with 8 nucleotides matching TRBD1. The V segment lost 4 bases and the J segment 9 bases; nucleotides outside the gene matches: 6. There are 14 residues in the CDR3. Germline V gives CDR1 SGHNT, CDR2 YYREEE (reference sequence). CDR3 region: CASSQTGEGSPLHF. Written as DNA, the CDR3 is TGTGCCAGCAGCCAGACAGGGGAAGGTTCACCCCTCCACTTT.

The rearrangement uses TRBV19 and TRBJ2-7; maybe TRBD2 (6 bases). V was pared by 5 bases and J by 6 bases, with 17 bases between. The CDR3 totals 14 residues. Germline assignment: CDR1 LNHDA and CDR2 SQIVND (reference sequence). The CDR3 spells CASSSDSAGGEQYF. The CDR3 region has the DNA TGTGCCAGTAGTTCCGACTCCGCCGGGGGCGAGCAGTACTTC.

Note on this clone: Germline is not matched at one junction end, which may reflect a read error. V gene TRBV7-7 combines with J gene TRBJ2-3; TRBD2 matches at 11 bases. Germline V gene lookup returns CDR1 SSHAT and CDR2 FNYEAQ (reference sequence). The CDR3 is 16 amino acids. The CDR3 region is CASSYELAGGMDTQYF. CDR3 sequence (DNA): TGTGCTAGCAGCTACGAGCTAGCGGGAGGAATGGATACGCAGTATTTT.

The V and J genes are TRBV28 and TRBJ2-7; 8 nucleotides line up with TRBD1. This CDR3 has 15 residues. Looked up from germline, CDR1 is MDHEN and CDR2 is SYDVKM. Germline trimming cut 9 bases from V and 3 bases from J; bases unmatched to any gene: 13. DNA for the CDR3: TGTGCCAGAAACGACAGGGGACGGGGAGGCTACGAGCAGTACTTC. It codes for CARNDRGRGGYEQYF.

The rearrangement links TRBV5-1 to TRBJ1-1; D gene unclear. CDR1 SGHRS and CDR2 YFSETQ come from the germline V gene. CDR3 size: 13 residues. V was shortened by 5 bases and J by 1 base, with 9 bases between the two germline ends. The CDR3 region has the DNA TGCGCCAGCAGTTTCGACTGGAACACTGAAGCTTTCTTT. Its protein product is CASSFDWNTEAFF.

The chain uses TRBV27 and TRBJ1-2, with TRBD1 as a possible D gene (5 bases). The CDR3 covers 15 residues. CDR1 is MNHEY and CDR2 is SMNVEV in the germline V gene (reference sequence). Trimming took 6 bases from V and 7 from J, leaving 21 bases between them. CDR3 sequence reads: CASRAYGAGRVGYTF. The CDR3 coding sequence is TGTGCCAGCAGGGCTTATGGGGCCGGGAGGGTTGGCTACACCTTC.

The chain employs TRBV29-1 and TRBJ2-4, with 9 positions matching TRBD1. The CDR3 consists of 15 residues. Germline CDR1 is SQVTM and CDR2 is ANQGSEA. V was pared by 6 bases and J by 3 bases, with 9 bases of the junction left unmatched. CDR3 in DNA: TGCAGCGTCCTCGGGACAGGGAACAACAAAAACATTCAGTACTTC. It encodes CSVLGTGNNKNIQYF.

This clone was observed once. This rearrangement joins TRBV2 to TRBJ1-5; 8 nucleotides match TRBD1. The CDR3 totals 14 residues. J gave up 6 bases and V 8 bases, and 9 bases lay outside the gene matches. Germline CDR1 and CDR2: SNHLY and FYNNEI. CDR3: CASCSQGAGQPQHF. The CDR3 DNA reads as TGTGCCAGCTGCAGCCAGGGGGCGGGTCAGCCCCAGCATTTT.

V and J are TRBV3-1 (or the pseudogene TRBV3-2) and TRBJ1-5, with TRBD1 identical over 7 bases. Per the germline V gene, CDR1 is LGHDT and CDR2 is YNNKEL (reference sequence). CDR3 size: 15 residues. After removal of 5 bases from V and 0 bases from J, the junction contained 4 bases not matched to a gene. CDR3 sequence (DNA): TGTGCCAGCAGCAAGGGGACAGATAGCAATCAGCCCCAGCATTTT. Protein sequence: CASSKGTDSNQPQHF.

The chain has TRBV5-6 and TRBJ2-2, with TRBD2 identical over 10 bases. Trimming took 5 bases from V and 4 from J; bases not matched to a gene: 5. Germline CDR1 is SGHDT and CDR2 is YYEEEE. CDR3 length: 15 amino acids. This CDR3 is CASRPLAGATGELFF. The CDR3 DNA sequence: TGTGCCAGCAGACCTCTAGCGGGAGCCACCGGGGAGCTGTTTTTT.

This clone showed up just once. The CDR3 region is CSVELQGAYEQYF. The CDR3 DNA reads as TGCAGCGTAGAGCTTCAGGGGGCCTACGAGCAGTACTTC. The chain carries TRBV29-1 and TRBJ2-7, with 7 positions matching TRBD1. Germline lookup yields CDR1 SQVTM and CDR2 ANQGSEA. The J segment lost 2 bases and the V segment lost 6 bases, leaving 7 bases of the junction unmatched. This CDR3 has 13 amino acids.

DNA of the CDR3: TGCAGCGCGGGGCGGGACACTGAAGCTTTCTTT. Amino acids: CSAGRDTEAFF. The genes are TRBV29-1 and TRBJ1-1, with D perhaps TRBD1 (5 bases). V shed 7 bases and J shed 3 bases, with 9 bases lying between them. Per germline, CDR1 SQVTM and CDR2 ANQGSEA. CDR3 length equals 11 residues.

The CDR3 DNA sequence: TGTGCCAGCAGCTTAGTAGTGCCGACAGATACGCAGTATTTT. It is translated as CASSLVVPTDTQYF. V is TRBV7-2 and J is TRBJ2-3; D call uncertain. Looked up from germline, CDR1 is SGHTA and CDR2 is FQGNSA. The CDR3 sequence is 14 residues long. The V end was cut by 1 base, the J end by 3 bases, with 8 bases between. The full variable domain, completed using reference TRBV7-2 and TRBJ2-3, is GAGVSQSPSNKVTEKGKDVELRCDPISGHTALYWYRQSLGQGLEFLIYFQGNSAPDKSGLPSDRFSAERTGGSVSTLTIQRTQQEDSAVYLCASSLVVPTDTQYFGPGTRLTVL.